The 25 T cell receptor beta chains below all came from one sample that was sequenced in a study of T cell responses to AZD1222 COVID-19 vaccine. Assay: immunoSEQ multiplex PCR; the TCRdb copy retains only in-frame clones and omits some. Counted here are 90,000 to 120,000 clones, about 89% occurring once; the ten biggest clones make up 5% to 8%. Sample: peripheral blood, taken 28 days after the second AZD1222 dose. These receptors were taken from an adult who received the AZD1222 COVID-19 vaccine.

The chain employs TRBV27 and TRBJ2-7; 11 positions agree with TRBD2. The CDR3 is 15 residues long. Trimming at V came to 7 bases and at J to 6 bases, leaving 11 bases not matched to a gene. Per the germline V gene, CDR1 is MNHEY and CDR2 is SMNVEV (reference sequence). CDR3 region: CASTLTGTSGLEQYF. CDR3 nucleotide sequence: TGTGCCAGCACACTCACCGGGACTAGCGGCCTCGAGCAGTACTTC.

This chain uses TRBV6-4 with TRBJ1-2; 9 nucleotides line up with TRBD1. This CDR3 has 13 amino acids. V lost 6 bases and J lost 7; bases outside the gene matches: 6. Germline V lookup: CDR1 MRHNA, CDR2 SNTAGT. The CDR3 DNA follows: TGTGCCAGCAGCCGGGACAGGGCTGGTGGCTACACCTTC. The encoded protein is CASSRDRAGGYTF.

The V gene is TRBV4-1, the J gene TRBJ1-2; D is undetermined. Germline V gene lookup returns CDR1 MGHRA and CDR2 YSYEKL. V shed 2 bases and J shed 1 base, with 11 bases lying between them. The CDR3 is 15 amino acids. The CDR3 reads CASSQRIEINYGYTF. The CDR3 DNA follows: TGCGCCAGCAGCCAACGCATAGAGATTAACTATGGCTACACCTTC.

V gene TRBV6-4 combines with J gene TRBJ1-5, with D uncertain. Germline V gives CDR1 MRHNA, CDR2 SNTAGT. CDR3 length: 15 amino acids. The germline V and J ends were trimmed by 5 bases and 3 bases, with 14 bases remaining between them. CDR3 loop: CASSCRRTDNQPQHF. The CDR3 region has the DNA TGTGCCAGCAGTTGCCGTCGCACAGACAATCAGCCCCAGCATTTT.

The rearrangement joins TRBV6-5 to TRBJ1-2; 10 bases align to TRBD1. CDR1 MNHEY and CDR2 SVGAGI come from the germline V gene. J gave up 4 bases and V 5 bases, and 7 bases lay outside the gene matches. CDR3 length: 15 amino acids. The CDR3 is CASSTRDRGPYGYTF. The CDR3 nucleotides read TGTGCCAGCAGTACCCGGGACAGGGGCCCCTATGGCTACACCTTC.

The rearrangement links TRBV27 to TRBJ2-7; 10 bases are a match to TRBD1. There are 15 residues in the CDR3. CDR1 and CDR2 from the germline V gene are MNHEY and SMNVEV (reference sequence). V gave up 5 bases and J gave up 6 bases; unmatched junction bases: 10. As DNA, the CDR3 is TGTGCCAGCAGTCCTACCGGGACAGGGGCCGTCGAGCAGTACTTC. Protein product: CASSPTGTGAVEQYF.

In this sample, this clone turned up once. The rearrangement uses TRBV2 and TRBJ1-2; TRBD1 matches 8 bases. After removal of 7 bases from V and 3 bases from J, the junction contained 7 bases not matched to a gene. This CDR3 region has 14 residues. Per the germline V gene, CDR1 is SNHLY and CDR2 is FYNNEI. DNA for the CDR3: TGTGCCAGCATAGAAGGACAGGGCTACTATGGCTACACCTTC. It codes for CASIEGQGYYGYTF.

This rearrangement joins TRBV27 to TRBJ1-1; D is undetermined. Germline loops: CDR1 MNHEY, CDR2 SMNVEV (reference sequence). Trimming took off 6 bases at V and 1 base at J, with 3 bases between the two ends. The CDR3 has 11 residues. The DNA for the CDR3 is TGTGCCAGCAGACAGAACACTGAAGCTTTCTTT. Its protein product is CASRQNTEAFF.

The V gene is TRBV7-2, the J gene TRBJ2-3, with no clear D. Trimming removed 3 bases from V and 0 bases from J, with 7 bases in between. Germline CDR1 SGHTA, CDR2 FQGNSA. CDR3 size: 14 residues. Here the CDR3 DNA reads TGTGCCAGCAGCTTTACGACTAGCACAGATACGCAGTATTTT. Encoded protein: CASSFTTSTDTQYF.

The rearrangement joins TRBV10-1 to TRBJ2-2, with D perhaps TRBD1 or TRBD2 (5 bases each). The CDR3 length is 16 residues. Per the germline V gene, CDR1 is WNHNN and CDR2 is SYGVQD (reference sequence). Trimming took off 7 bases at V and 1 base at J, with 16 bases between the two ends. CDR3 in amino acids: CASTDAGTGNTGELFF. Written as DNA, the CDR3 is TGCGCCAGCACTGACGCCGGGACCGGGAACACCGGGGAGCTGTTTTTT.

J is TRBJ2-3 and V is TRBV10-3; TRBD1 matches 9 bases. This CDR3 spans 14 amino acids. V shed 11 bases and J 3 bases; nucleotides not matched to a gene: 9. The V gene's germline CDR1 is ENHRY and CDR2 SYGVKD. The CDR3 is CASKGQGRTDTQYF. The CDR3 region has the DNA TGTGCCTCAAAGGGACAGGGAAGGACAGATACGCAGTATTTT.

This clone was seen just once. This chain uses TRBV4-1 with TRBJ2-2; perhaps TRBD1 as D (5 bases). This CDR3 contains 12 residues. Trimming stripped 2 bases from V and 8 bases from J, with 6 bases between. The germline V gene encodes CDR1 MGHRA and CDR2 YSYEKL. The CDR3 protein is CASSQKGGELFF. In DNA form, the CDR3 reads TGCGCCAGCAGCCAAAAGGGGGGGGAGCTGTTTTTT.

V usage is TRBV20-1 and J usage is TRBJ1-2; D uncertain. The V and J ends lost 0 bases and 4 bases respectively, with 3 bases between them. This CDR3 has 11 amino acids. Germline lookup yields CDR1 DFQATT and CDR2 SNEGSKA (reference sequence). CDR3 residues: CSARETYGYTF. Here the CDR3 DNA reads TGCAGTGCTAGAGAAACCTATGGCTACACCTTC.

The CDR3 nucleotides read TGCGCCAGCAGCTTGGCCGGGGGGGCACAGAACACTGAAGCTTTCTTT. As protein: CASSLAGGAQNTEAFF. The chain recombines TRBV5-1 with TRBJ1-1, with D tentatively TRBD1 (6 bases). Germline V gene sequence: CDR1 SGHRS, CDR2 YFSETQ. This CDR3 has 16 residues. Trimming pared 0 bases from V and 1 base from J, leaving 13 bases between.

The rearrangement uses TRBV19 and TRBJ1-5; maybe TRBD1 (5 bases). Germline V CDR1 and CDR2: LNHDA, SQIVND (reference sequence). The CDR3 runs to 16 residues. V was pared by 3 bases and J by 5 bases, with 17 bases between. For the CDR3, the DNA is TGTGCCAGTAGTATTTGGGCAGGGAATGGCGATCAGCCCCAGCATTTT. It specifies CASSIWAGNGDQPQHF.

The J gene is TRBJ2-1, the V gene TRBV28; no clear D gene. V lost 3 bases and J 8 bases, leaving 8 bases between the germline ends. The CDR3 is made up of 12 amino acids. Germline V gene data show CDR1 as MDHEN and CDR2 as SYDVKM. In DNA form, the CDR3 reads TGTGCCAGCAGTTTCGGGCCCGATGAGCAGTTCTTC. This translates into CASSFGPDEQFF.

This chain connects TRBV3-1 (or the pseudogene TRBV3-2) to TRBJ1-1, with D unresolved. Trimming pared 1 base from V and 7 bases from J, leaving 10 bases between. There are 13 residues in the CDR3. Germline CDR1 is LGHDT and CDR2 is YNNKEL (reference sequence). In DNA form, the CDR3 reads TGTGCCAGCAGCCAAGGACATTCCCTTGAAGCTTTCTTT. Amino acid sequence: CASSQGHSLEAFF.

In DNA, the CDR3 is TGTGCCAGCAGGATCAAGGAGGGAGCAGATACGCAGTATTTT. It codes for CASRIKEGADTQYF. V usage is TRBV6-4 and J usage is TRBJ2-3; D may be TRBD2 (6 bases). The germline V gene has CDR1 MRHNA and CDR2 SNTAGT. V was cut by 6 bases and J by 4 bases, with 14 bases left in between. The CDR3 covers 14 residues.

With regard to this clone: A read error may account for a junction end that differs from germline. V and J are TRBV4-1 and TRBJ2-7; D assignment may be TRBD1 or TRBD2 (5 bases each). This CDR3 has 15 residues. Germline CDR1 reads MGHRA; CDR2 reads YSYEKL. The CDR3 DNA sequence: TGCGCCAGCAGCCACCTCGGGACGCCGTCCTACGGGCAGTACTTC. It is translated as CASSHLGTPSYGQYF.

The rearrangement joins TRBV3-1 (or the pseudogene TRBV3-2) to TRBJ1-2, with TRBD1 matching 7 bases. J gave up 4 bases and V 4 bases, and 3 bases lay outside the gene matches. The CDR3 extends over 13 amino acids. CDR1 and CDR2 (germline): LGHDT, YNNKEL (reference sequence). DNA of the CDR3: TGTGCCAGCAGCCTGGGGACAGCCTATGGCTACACCTTC. Its protein product is CASSLGTAYGYTF.

Turning to this clone: Other DNA variants within this sample encode the same CDR3. The gene calls are TRBV27 and TRBJ1-4, with D hard to call. V was clipped by 0 bases and J by 8 bases, with 4 bases between them. CDR3 length: 12 residues. CDR1 is MNHEY and CDR2 is SMNVEV in the germline V gene (reference sequence). The CDR3 reads CASSLSGEKLFF. The CDR3 DNA follows: TGTGCCAGCAGTTTATCCGGCGAAAAACTGTTTTTT. Full variable domain (outside the CDR3, taken from reference TRBV27 and TRBJ1-4): EAQVTQNPRYLITVTGKKLTVTCSQNMNHEYMSWYRQDPGLGLRQIYYSMNVEVTDKGDVPEGYKVSRKEKRNFPLILESPSPNQTSLYFCASSLSGEKLFFGSGTQLSVL.

The chain joins TRBV11-2 to TRBJ2-1; D possibly uses TRBD1 or TRBD2 (5 bases each). CDR1 SGHAT and CDR2 FQNNGV come from the germline V gene. The length of the CDR3 is 15 residues. The ends were cut back, 1 base at V and 4 bases at J, with 11 bases in the middle. The CDR3, as DNA: TGTGCCAGCAGCTTAGCGGGGCGAAGATACAATGAGCAGTTCTTC. This codes for CASSLAGRRYNEQFF.

V gene TRBV14 combines with J gene TRBJ1-4; D remains unclear. The CDR3 runs to 16 residues. The germline gives CDR1 SGHDN, CDR2 FVKESK. V shed 0 bases and J shed 0 bases, with 8 bases lying between them. The CDR3 nucleotides read TGTGCCAGCAGCCAAGACAGTTGGCCAACTAATGAAAAACTGTTTTTT. The encoded protein is CASSQDSWPTNEKLFF.

The chain couples TRBV7-2 to TRBJ2-7; the D call may be TRBD1 or TRBD2 (6 bases each). Germline V gene data show CDR1 as SGHTA and CDR2 as FQGNSA. V gave up 5 bases and J gave up 6 bases, with 17 bases separating them. The CDR3 has 14 residues. CDR3 region: CASSPGMGGLEQYF. The CDR3 coding sequence is TGTGCCAGCAGCCCTGGGATGGGGGGCCTCGAGCAGTACTTC. The whole variable domain, filled in from reference TRBV7-2 and TRBJ2-7, reads GAGVSQSPSNKVTEKGKDVELRCDPISGHTALYWYRQSLGQGLEFLIYFQGNSAPDKSGLPSDRFSAERTGGSVSTLTIQRTQQEDSAVYLCASSPGMGGLEQYFGPGTRLTVT.

The rearrangement joins TRBV2 to TRBJ1-2; perhaps TRBD1 as D (6 bases). The length of the CDR3 is 14 residues. Trimming stripped 6 bases from V and 2 bases from J, with 13 bases between. The germline gives CDR1 SNHLY, CDR2 FYNNEI. CDR3 amino acids: CASRAGEGNYGYTF. CDR3 nucleotide sequence: TGTGCCAGCAGAGCAGGGGAGGGGAACTATGGCTACACCTTC.